These T cell receptor beta chains were read from a single sample in a study of T cell repertoires in cytomegalovirus infection. MiXCR was run by TCRdb on the reads, yielding one entry per CDR3 protein. In the table there are 600,000 to 700,000 distinct CDR3 sequences, 33% of which are singletons. These receptors have no known antigen. Specimen: cultured PBMCs, collected from culture after CMV antigen stimulation. All receptors derive from a human donor in good health (CMV status not recorded). Some clones in this sample may be carry-over from other donors' samples. CDR3s include the opening cysteine and the closing phenylalanine or tryptophan. The D gene is left open where the match is weak. Part of the rows lack a size; the others show once, few, many or a class for expanded clones.

cdr3_aa	cdr3_nt	v_call	clone_size	d_call	j_call
CSAITGGHTDTQYF	TGCAGTGCTATTACCGGTGGCCACACAGATACGCAGTATTTT	TRBV20-1	once	.	TRBJ2-3
CASSFRGDRPYNEQFF	TGTGCCAGCAGTTTTCGCGGGGACCGTCCCTACAATGAGCAGTTCTTC	TRBV12-3/TRBV12-4	.	.	TRBJ2-1
CASSIGLGGYEQYF	TGTGCCAGCAGCATTGGGCTTGGTGGCTACGAGCAGTACTTC	TRBV7-9	few	.	TRBJ2-7
CSAPAGGYNSPLHF	TGCAGTGCCCCGGCGGGCGGGTATAATTCACCCCTCCACTTT	TRBV20-1	.	.	TRBJ1-6
CASSYRSYGYTF	TGTGCCAGCAGCTACAGGAGCTATGGCTACACCTTC	TRBV7-8	few	.	TRBJ1-2
CASSGGGYSNQPQHF	TGTGCCAGCAGTGGAGGGGGGTATAGCAATCAGCCCCAGCATTTT	TRBV6-1	.	.	TRBJ1-5
CASSIAVSGNTIYF	TGTGCCAGCAGCATAGCAGTATCTGGAAACACCATATATTTT	TRBV11-2	few	.	TRBJ1-3
CASSGPLMLFYGYTF	TGTGCCAGCAGTGGCCCCCTGATGCTATTCTATGGCTACACCTTC	TRBV6-1	.	.	TRBJ1-2
CASTFEGYGYTF	TGTGCCAGCACCTTCGAGGGTTATGGCTACACCTTC	TRBV28	.	.	TRBJ1-2
CASGQVQETQYF	TGTGCCAGCGGACAGGTACAAGAGACCCAGTACTTC	TRBV2	.	TRBD1	TRBJ2-5
CASSVEGLPGGSLRNEQFF	TGTGCCAGCAGCGTAGAGGGTCTACCGGGGGGGAGTTTACGGAATGAGCAGTTCTTC	TRBV9	few	TRBD2	TRBJ2-1
CASSFRSGTTDTQYF	TGTGCCAGCAGCTTTCGAAGCGGCACCACAGATACGCAGTATTTT	TRBV7-2	many	.	TRBJ2-3
CASSKRGLAVIADTQYF	TGTGCCAGCAGTAAGAGGGGACTAGCGGTTATCGCAGATACGCAGTATTTT	TRBV6-2/TRBV6-3	many	TRBD2	TRBJ2-3
CASRTGEADTQYF	TGTGCCAGTAGGACAGGGGAGGCAGATACGCAGTATTTT	TRBV19	once	TRBD1	TRBJ2-3
CSAARQPDQETQYF	TGCAGTGCGGCAAGACAGCCGGACCAAGAGACCCAGTACTTC	TRBV20-1	.	.	TRBJ2-5
CAIRNSGANVLTF	TGTGCCATCAGGAACTCTGGGGCCAACGTCCTGACTTTC	TRBV10-3	.	.	TRBJ2-6
CASSRDSEGYTF	TGTGCCAGCAGTCGGGACAGTGAAGGCTACACCTTC	TRBV2	once	TRBD1	TRBJ1-2
CASEGGAGGYTF	TGTGCCAGCGAAGGGGGGGCGGGGGGCTACACCTTC	TRBV6-6	few	.	TRBJ1-2
CSALVTDTQYF	TGCAGTGCTCTGGTGACAGATACGCAGTATTTT	TRBV20-1	.	.	TRBJ2-3
CASSLSGRPPSYEQYF	TGTGCCAGCAGCTTAAGCGGGAGGCCACCCTCCTACGAGCAGTACTTC	TRBV7-2	.	TRBD2	TRBJ2-7
CASSPGRLAASTDTQYF	TGTGCCAGCAGCCCGGGTCGGCTAGCGGCTAGCACAGATACGCAGTATTTT	TRBV12-3/TRBV12-4	.	TRBD2	TRBJ2-3
CASSSRSGDSEQFF	TGCGCCAGCAGCTCGAGGTCAGGGGATAGTGAGCAGTTCTTC	TRBV5-1	.	.	TRBJ2-1
CASSLEGDGKPSSYNSPLHF	TGTGCCAGCAGCTTAGAGGGGGATGGCAAACCCAGCTCCTATAATTCACCCCTCCACTTT	TRBV7-6	.	.	TRBJ1-6
CSARDNSNQPQHF	TGCAGTGCTAGAGACAACAGCAATCAGCCCCAGCATTTT	TRBV20-1	.	.	TRBJ1-5
CASSSGVSSGTGELFF	TGTGCCAGCAGCTCGGGGGTGTCTAGCGGGACCGGGGAGCTGTTTTTT	TRBV5-4	.	TRBD2	TRBJ2-2
CASFSGHYYGYTF	TGTGCCAGCTTTTCTGGACATTACTATGGCTACACCTTC	TRBV6-5	.	.	TRBJ1-2
CASSLLFPPDTQYF	TGTGCCAGCAGCTTACTATTCCCCCCAGATACGCAGTATTTT	TRBV7-9	.	.	TRBJ2-3
CASSAREFLETQYF	TGTGCCAGCAGCGCACGGGAGTTTCTAGAGACCCAGTACTTC	TRBV7-2	many	.	TRBJ2-5
CASSTRAPYNEQFF	TGTGCCAGCAGCACAAGGGCCCCTTACAATGAGCAGTTCTTC	TRBV12-3/TRBV12-4	.	.	TRBJ2-1
CATSGGPETQYF	TGTGCCACCTCAGGGGGCCCAGAGACCCAGTACTTC	TRBV24-1	once	TRBD1	TRBJ2-5